These 10 T cell receptor beta chains came from one sample sequenced in a study of blood T cell repertoires in COVID-19. Profiling relied on immunoSEQ multiplex PCR, and the TCRdb table lists in-frame clones only, not all of them. The data hold about 62,000 clones, with less than 80% observed a single time. The source material was peripheral blood. The origin of the receptors is a man between 60 and 70 years old with acute or convalescent COVID-19.

The chain links TRBV6-5 to TRBJ2-7; D is undetermined. CDR3 size: 13 residues. Germline CDR1 is MNHEY and CDR2 is SVGAGI. V lost 2 bases to trimming and J lost 3 bases, with 8 bases between them. The CDR3 reads CASSYSADYEQYF. The CDR3 bases are TGTGCCAGCAGTTACAGCGCAGACTACGAGCAGTACTTC.

Here the CDR3 reads CASRLRDSFQETQYF. For the CDR3, the DNA is TGTGCCAGCAGGCTGCGGGACAGTTTCCAAGAGACCCAGTACTTC. This rearrangement joins TRBV6-5 to TRBJ2-5; a weak D match, TRBD1 (7 bases). Trimming took 6 bases from V and 1 from J, leaving 15 bases between them. CDR1 MNHEY and CDR2 SVGAGI come from the germline V gene. This CDR3 is built from 15 residues.

The genes are TRBV19 and TRBJ2-2, with a weak D call TRBD2 (5 bases). Germline CDR1 reads LNHDA; CDR2 reads SQIVND (reference sequence). The CDR3 has 16 amino acids. V was shortened by 3 bases and J by 1 base, with 12 bases between the two germline ends. CDR3 in DNA: TGTGCCAGTAGTATTCGACGGGGTTGGAACACCGGGGAGCTGTTTTTT. This sequence encodes CASSIRRGWNTGELFF.

This clone was seen just once. This chain links TRBV9 with TRBJ2-7; TRBD2 matches at 8 bases. CDR1 is SGDLS and CDR2 is YYNGEE in the germline V gene. Losses at the gene ends were 3 bases for V and 2 bases for J; bases not matched to a gene: 10. The CDR3 has 16 residues. DNA of the CDR3: TGTGCCAGCAGCGCTAGGGGGACTAGTGGCGCCTACGAGCAGTACTTC. Protein: CASSARGTSGAYEQYF. Variable domain in full (rest from reference TRBV9 and TRBJ2-7): DSGVTQTPKHLITATGQRVTLRCSPRSGDLSVYWYQQSLDQGLQFLIQYYNGEERAKGNILERFSAQQFPDLHSELNLSSLELGDSALYFCASSARGTSGAYEQYFGPGTRLTVT.

The chain has TRBV19 and TRBJ2-2; 9 bases line up with TRBD1. The CDR3 is made up of 17 amino acids. Germline CDR1 is LNHDA and CDR2 is SQIVND (reference sequence). V dropped 2 bases and J dropped 5; count of bases not matched to a gene: 9. CDR3 in DNA: TGTGCCAGTAGTATAAGGGGACAGGGAATGGGGACCGGGGAGCTGTTTTTT. Translation: CASSIRGQGMGTGELFF.

V usage is TRBV27 and J usage is TRBJ2-3, with 8 bases aligning to TRBD2. The CDR3 is 16 residues long. Unmatched junction bases numbered 10, after V lost 6 bases and J lost 2 bases. The germline V gene encodes CDR1 MNHEY and CDR2 SMNVEV (reference sequence). In DNA, the CDR3 is TGTGCCAGCAGCCGACCGGGGGGGATCCCCACAGATACGCAGTATTTT. Protein product: CASSRPGGIPTDTQYF.

This chain joins TRBV19 and TRBJ2-1, with TRBD2 matching over 7 bases. Unmatched junction bases numbered 7, after V lost 0 bases and J lost 14 bases. Germline values: CDR1 LNHDA, CDR2 SQIVND (reference sequence). The CDR3 is 13 amino acids. The CDR3 loop reads CASSIDLAGEKFF. The CDR3 DNA sequence: TGTGCCAGTAGTATAGATTTGGCGGGAGAAAAGTTCTTC.

The rearrangement links TRBV5-6 to TRBJ2-1; 7 bases match TRBD2. Trimming removed 4 bases from V and 7 bases from J; junction bases left unmatched: 11. Germline lookup yields CDR1 SGHDT and CDR2 YYEEEE. The CDR3 spans 15 residues. The chain's CDR3 is CASSTWWEGQNEQFF. For the CDR3, the DNA is TGTGCCAGCAGCACCTGGTGGGAGGGCCAGAATGAGCAGTTCTTC. Full variable domain (rest looked up from reference TRBV5-6 and TRBJ2-1): DAGVTQSPTHLIKTRGQQVTLRCSPKSGHDTVSWYQQALGQGPQFIFQYYEEEERQRGNFPDRFSGHQFPNYSSELNVNALLLGDSALYLCASSTWWEGQNEQFFGPGTRLTVL.

The rearrangement joins TRBV6-5 to TRBJ2-7; 7 bases agree with TRBD1. Germline V gene lookup returns CDR1 MNHEY and CDR2 SVGAGI. The CDR3 totals 13 residues. V lost 7 bases to trimming and J lost 6 bases; unmatched junction nucleotides: 9. The CDR3 is CASTKTGMGEQYF. DNA of the CDR3: TGTGCCAGCACCAAGACAGGGATGGGCGAGCAGTACTTC.

V usage is TRBV5-1 and J usage is TRBJ2-4; TRBD2 might be the D (6 bases). This CDR3 has 14 residues. Trimming pared 0 bases from V and 8 bases from J, leaving 12 bases between. Germline loops: CDR1 SGHRS, CDR2 YFSETQ. The DNA for the CDR3 is TGCGCCAGCAGCTTGGTCGGCAGGGAGGACATTCAGTACTTC. It yields the protein CASSLVGREDIQYF. Together with reference TRBV5-1 and TRBJ2-4, the CDR3 gives the full variable domain: KAGVTQTPRYLIKTRGQQVTLSCSPISGHRSVSWYQQTPGQGLQFLFEYFSETQRNKGNFPGRFSGRQFSNSRSEMNVSTLELGDSALYLCASSLVGREDIQYFGAGTRLSVL.